The 15 T cell receptor beta chains presented below share a single source sample, sequenced in a study of T cells in Graves' hyperthyroidism and ophthalmopathy. From RNA transcripts, TCR beta CDR3 regions were amplified. With the HTBI primer set, the TCR CDR3 went through a first round of RT-PCR. TCRdb reprocessed the multiplex PCR reads via MiXCR and lists one record per CDR3 protein. Here the sample spans some 770,000 distinct CDR3 sequences, around 17% being singletons. Sequenced sample: blood. The receptor source for this set is a man in his late teens or twenties with Graves' hyperthyroidism.

This clonotype has a count of ten or more. J is TRBJ2-7 and V is TRBV18; TRBD2 aligns across 7 bases. The length of the CDR3 is 15 residues. V dropped 3 bases and J dropped 0; count of bases not matched to a gene: 5. Germline V gene data show CDR1 as KGHSH and CDR2 as LQKENI. CDR3 sequence (DNA): TGTGCCAGCTCACCCCCGCGGGAGAGCTCCTACGAGCAGTACTTC. This encodes CASSPPRESSYEQYF.

This clonotype was seen repeatedly, ten times or more. CDR3 sequence reads: CASVRGGGEKLFF. The CDR3 nucleotides read TGTGCCAGCGTTCGAGGGGGCGGCGAAAAACTGTTTTTT. V usage is TRBV2 and J usage is TRBJ1-4, with 7 nucleotides matching TRBD1. V shed 8 bases and J 8 bases; nucleotides not matched to a gene: 8. CDR3 size: 13 residues. CDR1 is SNHLY and CDR2 is FYNNEI in the germline V gene.

The chain recombines TRBV28 with TRBJ1-2, with 9 nucleotides matching TRBD1. V was pared by 4 bases and J by 6 bases, with 9 bases of the junction left unmatched. Germline CDR1 and CDR2: MDHEN and SYDVKM. CDR3 length: 15 residues. The CDR3 here is CASSSPTGGRDGYTF. For the CDR3, the DNA is TGTGCCAGCAGTTCACCGACAGGGGGTAGGGATGGCTACACCTTC.

This clonotype was counted a few times. This sequence joins TRBV29-1 and TRBJ1-2, with TRBD1 matching 7 bases. Trimming took 3 bases from V and 4 from J; bases not matched to a gene: 11. The CDR3 contains 15 residues. Germline-derived CDR1 and CDR2 are SQVTM and ANQGSEA. CDR3 in amino acids: CSVDTGTALPYGYTF. The CDR3, as DNA: TGCAGCGTTGATACGGGGACAGCCCTCCCCTATGGCTACACCTTC.

This clonotype was seen a handful of times. This rearrangement joins TRBV20-1 to TRBJ2-1; 7 nucleotides agree with TRBD2. V dropped 4 bases and J dropped 7; count of bases not matched to a gene: 10. Per germline, CDR1 DFQATT and CDR2 SNEGSKA (reference sequence). The CDR3 is 14 residues long. In nucleotides, the CDR3 is TGCAGTGCTACCTATGGCGGAGCGGGGAATGAGCAGTTCTTC. As protein: CSATYGGAGNEQFF.

This clonotype was detected only a few times. This chain connects TRBV3-1 to TRBJ2-7; D uncertain. The germline V gene encodes CDR1 LGHDT and CDR2 YNNKEL (reference sequence). There are 15 residues in the CDR3. With 2 bases removed from V and 2 bases from J, the gap between germline ends came to 13 bases. CDR3 region: CASSQLLGTTYEQYF. The CDR3 coding sequence is TGTGCCAGCAGCCAACTTTTAGGCACTACCTACGAGCAGTACTTC.

The CDR3 DNA is TGCAGTGCTAGGGATTATAGGACTTTCGAAGAGACCCAGTACTTC. The encoded protein is CSARDYRTFEETQYF. The chain is built from TRBV20-1 and TRBJ2-5; maybe TRBD2 (5 bases). The CDR3 has 15 residues. CDR1 is DFQATT and CDR2 is SNEGSKA in the germline V gene (reference sequence). Deletions cut 3 bases from V and 3 bases from J, with 17 bases between.

This clonotype was counted only a few times. This chain uses TRBV20-1 with TRBJ1-5; the match to TRBD1 covers 7 bases. Germline loops: CDR1 DFQATT, CDR2 SNEGSKA (reference sequence). With 0 bases clipped from V and 5 bases from J, the junction kept 7 bases outside the gene matches. The CDR3 totals 15 residues. As DNA, the CDR3 is TGCAGTGCTAGAGATCTGAGGGGGCGCGATCAGCCCCAGCATTTT. It specifies CSARDLRGRDQPQHF.

To note about this clonotype: Germline is not matched at one junction end, which may reflect a read error. The chain recombines TRBV7-9 with TRBJ2-1, with D uncertain. Per the germline V gene, CDR1 is SEHNR and CDR2 is FQNEAQ (reference sequence). The CDR3 totals 15 residues. CDR3 sequence (DNA): TGCGCCAGCAGCTATAGAAGTCAAATCTACAATGAGCAGTTCTTC. Residues: CASSYRSQIYNEQFF. Full variable domain (rest looked up from reference TRBV7-9 and TRBJ2-1): DTGVSQNPRHKITKRGQNVTFRCDPISEHNRLYWYRQTLGQGPEFLTYFQNEAQLEKSRLLSDRFSAERPKGSFSTLEIQRTEQGDSAMYLCASSYRSQIYNEQFFGPGTRLTVL.

This clonotype was observed many times. V usage is TRBV11-2 and J usage is TRBJ2-5; the D gene is possibly TRBD2 (5 bases). Germline V gene sequence: CDR1 SGHAT, CDR2 FQNNGV. The germline V and J ends were trimmed by 5 bases and 1 base, with 17 bases remaining between them. The CDR3 is made up of 16 amino acids. This CDR3 is CASSPADRRFQETQYF. As DNA, the CDR3 is TGTGCCAGCAGCCCAGCGGATCGGAGGTTCCAAGAGACCCAGTACTTC. Full variable domain (rest looked up from reference TRBV11-2 and TRBJ2-5): EAGVAQSPRYKIIEKRQSVAFWCNPISGHATLYWYQQILGQGPKLLIQFQNNGVVDDSQLPKDRFSAERLKGVDSTLKIQPAKLEDSAVYLCASSPADRRFQETQYFGPGTRLLVL.

This clonotype has ten or more counts. The chain carries TRBV30 and TRBJ2-7; the match to TRBD1 covers 10 bases. The trim removed 2 bases at V and 2 bases at J, leaving 3 bases unmatched. Germline V lookup: CDR1 GTSNPN, CDR2 SVGIG (reference sequence). The CDR3 contains 14 residues. In DNA, the CDR3 is TGTGCCTGGAGTCATGGGACAGGGGCCTACGAGCAGTACTTC. Translating gives CAWSHGTGAYEQYF.

This clonotype has at least ten counts. This chain uses TRBV12-3 or TRBV12-4 with TRBJ2-3; the D gene is possibly TRBD2 (5 bases). Trimming removed 5 bases from V and 0 bases from J, with 18 bases in between. The CDR3 runs to 17 residues. CDR3 amino acids: CASSGVVVERSTDTQYF. In nucleotides, the CDR3 is TGTGCCAGCAGTGGCGTAGTGGTAGAGCGGAGCACAGATACGCAGTATTTT.

The chain links TRBV3-1 to TRBJ2-2; no firm D call. The germline CDR1 and CDR2 sequences are LGHDT and YNNKEL (reference sequence). V shed 3 bases and J shed 1 base, with 18 bases lying between them. This CDR3 has 18 amino acids. This CDR3 is CASSHAGDETVNTGELFF. CDR3 sequence (DNA): TGTGCCAGCAGCCATGCCGGAGACGAGACGGTGAACACCGGGGAGCTGTTTTTT.

This clonotype was detected ten times or more. This chain uses TRBV20-1 with TRBJ1-1; 8 bases align to TRBD1. The J segment lost 11 bases and the V segment lost 5 bases, leaving 13 bases of the junction unmatched. This CDR3 comprises 13 residues. The germline V gene encodes CDR1 DFQATT and CDR2 SNEGSKA (reference sequence). The CDR3 nucleotides are TGCAGTGCTGTGGACAGGGTCCTGGAGAGTGCTTTCTTT. The encoded protein is CSAVDRVLESAFF.

In its sample, this clonotype was seen many times. V usage is TRBV27 and J usage is TRBJ2-3; possibly TRBD1 for D (5 bases). V shed 6 bases and J shed 5 bases, with 12 bases lying between them. Germline CDR1 and CDR2: MNHEY and SMNVEV (reference sequence). This CDR3 comprises 13 residues. Written as DNA, the CDR3 is TGTGCCAGCAGCTTACCCCAGGGAGATACGCAGTATTTT. It encodes CASSLPQGDTQYF.